The 23 T cell receptor beta chains below were found in one sample sequenced in a study of cytomegalovirus exposure and HLA in healthy donors. Primers for the PCR totalled 60 Vbeta and 13 Jbeta. Libraries were prepared by immunoSEQ multiplex PCR; TCRdb keeps only in-frame clonotypes and omits some of them. This sample carries 150,000 or so clones, over 65% of them seen once, and the ten largest clones take around 4.6%. Sequences were obtained from PBMCs. These receptors all come from a man younger than 30 in good health and CMV-seropositive.

This CDR3 is CAWTGVYGYTF. CDR3 in DNA: TGTGCCTGGACAGGGGTCTATGGCTACACCTTC. This rearrangement joins TRBV30 to TRBJ1-2, with D perhaps matching TRBD1 (6 bases). Germline assignment: CDR1 GTSNPN and CDR2 SVGIG (reference sequence). Trimming took off 4 bases at V and 4 bases at J, with 7 bases between the two ends. This CDR3 has 11 amino acids.

The genes are TRBV19 and TRBJ2-5; 7 bases match TRBD1. CDR1 is LNHDA, CDR2 SQIVND, per germline (reference sequence). This CDR3 is 16 amino acids long. The ends lost 5 bases at V and 5 bases at J; junction bases unmatched: 14. CDR3 loop: CASSVQADRVGETQYF. CDR3 nucleotide sequence: TGTGCCAGTAGTGTCCAGGCCGACAGGGTGGGGGAGACCCAGTACTTC. Combining the CDR3 with reference TRBV19 and TRBJ2-5 gives the whole variable domain DGGITQSPKYLFRKEGQNVTLSCEQNLNHDAMYWYRQDPGQGLRLIYYSQIVNDFQKGDIAEGYSVSREKKESFPLTVTSAQKNPTAFYLCASSVQADRVGETQYFGPGTRLLVL.

The chain joins TRBV27 to TRBJ2-5; the D gene is possibly TRBD1 (6 bases). The germline CDR1 and CDR2 sequences are MNHEY and SMNVEV (reference sequence). The CDR3 runs 15 residues. V gave up 5 bases and J gave up 1 base, with 14 bases separating them. The CDR3 DNA is TGTGCCAGCAGTCCCTCCAGGGGTGGCCAAGAGACCCAGTACTTC. Amino acids: CASSPSRGGQETQYF.

The chain is built from TRBV7-9 and TRBJ2-7, with D perhaps matching TRBD1 (5 bases). The CDR3 covers 13 residues. V was pared by 5 bases and J by 4 bases, with 12 bases between. CDR1 SEHNR and CDR2 FQNEAQ come from the germline V gene (reference sequence). CDR3 DNA: TGTGCCAGCAGCCCTGCAGGGATTTACGAGCAGTACGTC. Translating gives CASSPAGIYEQYV.

The chain has TRBV7-9 and TRBJ2-7, with a weak D call TRBD1 (5 bases). Trimming stripped 1 base from V and 2 bases from J, with 12 bases between. There are 15 residues in the CDR3. CDR1 and CDR2 from the germline V gene are SEHNR and FQNEAQ (reference sequence). The CDR3 nucleotides read TGTGCCAGCAGCTTAGGTCAGGGAAGAGCCTACGAGCAGTACGTC. Its protein product is CASSLGQGRAYEQYV.

The J gene is TRBJ1-1, the V gene TRBV27; D may be TRBD1 (5 bases). The CDR3 totals 14 residues. V was clipped by 2 bases and J by 5 bases, with 12 bases between them. Per the germline V gene, CDR1 is MNHEY and CDR2 is SMNVEV (reference sequence). CDR3 nucleotide sequence: TGTGCCAGCAGTTTAGGTAGGGGTTGGACTGAAGCTTTCTTT. Translated, it gives CASSLGRGWTEAFF.

This clone was seen a handful of times. The chain joins TRBV6-1 to TRBJ1-1; 8 bases fit TRBD1. CDR1 is MNHNS and CDR2 is SASEGT in the germline V gene. The CDR3 has 17 amino acids. Trimming took 3 bases from V and 3 from J; bases not matched to a gene: 12. CDR3 sequence (DNA): TGTGCCAGCAGTGATGAGGCAGTCGCGGGACAGGACACTGAAGCTTTCTTT. Its translation: CASSDEAVAGQDTEAFF.

The rearrangement joins TRBV7-9 to TRBJ1-1; D is unresolved. This CDR3 is built from 11 residues. Germline V lookup: CDR1 SEHNR, CDR2 FQNEAQ (reference sequence). V was pared by 7 bases and J by 10 bases, with 13 bases between. The CDR3 region is CASITERGAFF. Written as DNA, the CDR3 is TGTGCCAGCATCACCGAACGGGGAGCTTTCTTT. Full variable domain (remainder filled in from reference TRBV7-9 and TRBJ1-1): DTGVSQNPRHKITKRGQNVTFRCDPISEHNRLYWYRQTLGQGPEFLTYFQNEAQLEKSRLLSDRFSAERPKGSFSTLEIQRTEQGDSAMYLCASITERGAFFGQGTRLTVV.

This clone was observed a few times. V usage is TRBV27 and J usage is TRBJ1-5; 7 bases fit TRBD1. The CDR3 totals 14 residues. From germline, CDR1 is MNHEY and CDR2 SMNVEV (reference sequence). Trimming cost V 2 bases and J 6 bases; bases outside gene matches: 4. Here the CDR3 DNA reads TGTGCCAGCAGTTTAATTGAGGGGGCTCAGCCCCAGCATTTT. It translates to CASSLIEGAQPQHF.

The rearrangement uses TRBV2 and TRBJ1-3; D not certain. The CDR3 extends over 15 amino acids. Per germline, CDR1 SNHLY and CDR2 FYNNEI. The ends were cut back, 6 bases at V and 0 bases at J, with 12 bases in the middle. CDR3 region: CASRSEGGSGNTIYF. The CDR3 coding sequence is TGTGCCAGCAGGTCGGAGGGAGGCTCTGGAAACACCATATATTTT.

The V gene is TRBV6-1, the J gene TRBJ1-1; D is possibly TRBD1 (6 bases). Deletions cut 6 bases from V and 3 bases from J, with 11 bases between. Per germline, CDR1 MNHNS and CDR2 SASEGT. The CDR3 has 13 amino acids. In nucleotides, the CDR3 is TGTGCCAGCAGCTCAGGACAGTACACTGAAGCTTTCTTT. This codes for CASSSGQYTEAFF.

This clone appeared a single time. V usage is TRBV27 and J usage is TRBJ1-5; TRBD1 agrees at 7 bases. There are 15 residues in the CDR3. The ends lost 6 bases at V and 0 bases at J; junction bases unmatched: 5. The germline gives CDR1 MNHEY, CDR2 SMNVEV (reference sequence). CDR3 residues: CASSSDRNSNQPQHF. The CDR3 DNA reads as TGTGCCAGCAGCTCGGACAGGAATAGCAATCAGCCCCAGCATTTT.

On this clone: This specimen includes other DNA sequences encoding the same CDR3. CDR3 sequence: CASSIDDSMNTEAFF. The CDR3, as DNA: TGTGCCAGTAGTATAGATGACAGCATGAACACTGAAGCTTTCTTT. The V call is TRBV19, the J call TRBJ1-1; D is perhaps TRBD1 (5 bases). Looked up from germline, CDR1 is LNHDA and CDR2 is SQIVND (reference sequence). V gave up 0 bases and J gave up 0 bases, with 8 bases separating them. The CDR3 is made up of 15 amino acids.

This clone occurred a few times. This chain links TRBV5-5 with TRBJ1-4; weak D call: TRBD1 (5 bases). The CDR3 has 15 residues. V gave up 3 bases and J gave up 8 bases, with 17 bases separating them. Germline V gene sequence: CDR1 SGHKS, CDR2 YYEKEE (reference sequence). The chain's CDR3 is CASSSTGLNIEKLFF. CDR3 coding DNA: TGTGCCAGCAGCTCGACGGGACTGAACATCGAAAAACTGTTTTTT. Together with reference TRBV5-5 and TRBJ1-4, the CDR3 gives the full variable domain: DAGVTQSPTHLIKTRGQQVTLRCSPISGHKSVSWYQQVLGQGPQFIFQYYEKEERGRGNFPDRFSARQFPNYSSELNVNALLLGDSALYLCASSSTGLNIEKLFFGSGTQLSVL.

This chain uses TRBV9 with TRBJ2-5; 11 bases agree with TRBD2. The CDR3 totals 16 residues. The V gene end was trimmed by 0 bases and the J gene end by 2 bases; junction bases not matched to a gene: 3. Germline V gene lookup returns CDR1 SGDLS and CDR2 YYNGEE. CDR3 sequence: CASSVEASGGQETQYF. CDR3 nucleotide sequence: TGTGCCAGCAGCGTAGAGGCTAGCGGGGGGCAAGAGACCCAGTACTTC.

V gene TRBV4-2 combines with J gene TRBJ2-2, with 9 bases matching TRBD2. There are 16 residues in the CDR3. The germline V gene encodes CDR1 LGHNA and CDR2 YNFKEQ. With 4 bases clipped from V and 3 bases from J, the junction kept 6 bases outside the gene matches. The CDR3 coding sequence is TGTGCCAGCAGCCGATTAGCGGGGGAGGACACCGGGGAGCTGTTTTTT. Translated, it gives CASSRLAGEDTGELFF.

The chain recombines TRBV2 with TRBJ2-3; tentative D call: TRBD2 (5 bases). In germline, CDR1 is SNHLY, CDR2 FYNNEI. CDR3 length: 14 amino acids. V was cut by 5 bases and J by 2 bases, with 11 bases left in between. The chain's CDR3 is CASSNGVVTDTQYF. CDR3 DNA: TGTGCCAGCAGTAACGGGGTAGTCACAGATACGCAGTATTTT.

This chain links TRBV27 with TRBJ1-1; D not resolved. The CDR3 has 14 residues. The germline V gene encodes CDR1 MNHEY and CDR2 SMNVEV (reference sequence). The germline V and J ends were trimmed by 3 bases and 1 base, with 9 bases remaining between them. The CDR3: CASSFEATNTEAFF. The CDR3 coding sequence is TGTGCCAGCAGTTTCGAGGCTACGAACACTGAAGCTTTCTTT.

The chain combines TRBV6-1 with TRBJ1-2; D call uncertain. Germline V gene lookup returns CDR1 MNHNS and CDR2 SASEGT. This CDR3 region has 12 residues. Between the trimmed V and J ends, which lost 4 bases and 7 bases, there was a span of 10 bases. The CDR3 reads CASSAAEVGYTF. The CDR3 nucleotides are TGTGCCAGCAGTGCCGCCGAGGTTGGCTACACCTTC.

J is TRBJ2-7 and V is TRBV11-2; possibly TRBD2 for D (7 bases). In germline, CDR1 is SGHAT, CDR2 FQNNGV. This CDR3 comprises 14 residues. Trimming stripped 5 bases from V and 5 bases from J, with 16 bases between. The CDR3 is CASSPGRGSHEQYV. CDR3 DNA: TGTGCCAGCAGCCCAGGGAGGGGGTCCCACGAGCAGTACGTC.

This clone was detected a few times. V gene TRBV9 combines with J gene TRBJ2-2, with 8 bases lining up with TRBD2. Losses at the gene ends were 4 bases for V and 8 bases for J; bases not matched to a gene: 4. This CDR3 has 13 amino acids. Germline loops: CDR1 SGDLS, CDR2 YYNGEE. The CDR3 coding sequence is TGTGCCAGCAGCATTAGCGGGGTGGGGGAGCTGTTTTTT. This sequence encodes CASSISGVGELFF.

This clone has at least ten counts. The chain recombines TRBV11-1 with TRBJ1-1, with 7 bases matching TRBD1. From germline, CDR1 is SGHAT and CDR2 FQDESV (reference sequence). The CDR3 has 18 residues. The V and J ends lost 5 bases and 0 bases, in that order; junction bases with no gene match: 15. This CDR3 is CASSPGRTGSFLNTEAFF. For the CDR3, the DNA is TGTGCCAGCAGCCCCGGTAGGACAGGATCTTTTTTGAACACTGAAGCTTTCTTT. Full variable domain (outside the CDR3, taken from reference TRBV11-1 and TRBJ1-1): EAEVAQSPRYKITEKSQAVAFWCDPISGHATLYWYRQILGQGPELLVQFQDESVVDDSQLPKDRFSAERLKGVDSTLKIQPAELGDSAMYLCASSPGRTGSFLNTEAFFGQGTRLTVV.

This chain connects TRBV15 to TRBJ2-7; D is perhaps TRBD1 (6 bases). The ends were cut back, 0 bases at V and 6 bases at J, with 12 bases in the middle. The CDR3 consists of 14 residues. CDR1 is LNHNV, CDR2 YYDKDF, per germline (reference sequence). CDR3 residues: CATSRDYRETEQYV. The CDR3 DNA is TGTGCCACCAGCAGAGATTACAGGGAAACCGAGCAGTACGTC.